This passage covers 27 T cell receptor beta chains from one sample sequenced in a study of T cell clonotyping in hematopoietic cell transplantation. Profiled with immunoSEQ multiplex PCR; TCRdb holds only in-frame clones, not every one. The sample lists 11,000 to 15,000 clones, 94% occurring once. Sequencing used PBMCs, obtained 30 days after allogeneic stem cell transplant. The receptors were sampled from a male patient aged 60 to 75 who had an allogeneic stem cell transplant from an unrelated donor, so the T cells may come from the graft donor. Some clones in this sample may be carry-over from other donors' samples.

The V and J genes are TRBV30 and TRBJ1-2, with 7 bases fitting TRBD1. Germline V lookup: CDR1 GTSNPN, CDR2 SVGIG (reference sequence). The CDR3 has 13 residues. With V trimmed by 3 bases and J by 2 bases, 3 bases remained unmatched. The CDR3 region is CAWRQGTNYGYTF. In nucleotides, the CDR3 is TGTGCCTGGAGACAGGGGACCAACTATGGCTACACCTTC.

The chain carries TRBV5-8 and TRBJ1-2; TRBD1 agrees at 8 bases. V shed 3 bases and J 8 bases; nucleotides not matched to a gene: 6. CDR3 length equals 13 residues. Germline lookup yields CDR1 SGHTS and CDR2 YDEGEE. DNA for the CDR3: TGTGCCAGCAGCTACGGACAGGGCCACGGCTACACCTTC. Its translation: CASSYGQGHGYTF.

V usage is TRBV19 and J usage is TRBJ1-1; no clear D. The CDR3 totals 16 residues. Per the germline V gene, CDR1 is LNHDA and CDR2 is SQIVND (reference sequence). V dropped 3 bases and J dropped 0 bases, with 14 bases sitting between them. CDR3 DNA sequence: TGTGCCAGTAGTATCTTGGGAGCCGCGATGAACACTGAAGCTTTCTTT. Encoded protein: CASSILGAAMNTEAFF.

The rearrangement uses TRBV30 and TRBJ1-1; D is ambiguous. The V gene's germline CDR1 is GTSNPN and CDR2 SVGIG (reference sequence). With 0 bases removed from V and 6 bases from J, the gap between germline ends came to 14 bases. This CDR3 comprises 14 residues. CDR3 sequence reads: CAWSVGLVGSEAFF. The CDR3 bases are TGTGCCTGGAGTGTAGGGCTGGTGGGCTCTGAAGCTTTCTTT.

V is TRBV4-3 and J is TRBJ1-2; D gene unclear. The CDR3 spans 15 residues. CDR1 and CDR2 from the germline V gene are LGHNA and YSLEER. Trimming pared 0 bases from V and 3 bases from J, leaving 11 bases between. The CDR3 bases are TGCGCCAGCAGCCAAGAGGAAGGGTCGGACTATGGCTACACCTTC. It yields the protein CASSQEEGSDYGYTF.

CDR3 in DNA: TGTGCCAGCAGTTACCGGACAGGGGGGACTGAAGCTTTCTTT. As protein: CASSYRTGGTEAFF. This chain uses TRBV6-5 with TRBJ1-1; 10 nucleotides agree with TRBD1. This CDR3 spans 14 amino acids. Losses at the gene ends were 2 bases for V and 5 bases for J; bases not matched to a gene: 2. CDR1 MNHEY and CDR2 SVGAGI come from the germline V gene.

This rearrangement joins TRBV11-2 to TRBJ1-1; no clear D. The V and J ends lost 5 bases and 6 bases respectively, with 13 bases between them. The germline gives CDR1 SGHAT, CDR2 FQNNGV. The CDR3 totals 13 residues. The CDR3 region has the DNA TGTGCCAGCAGCGTCTTAAAAAATTCTGAAGCTTTCTTT. It specifies CASSVLKNSEAFF.

The V and J genes are TRBV5-1 and TRBJ2-7; D uncertain. The CDR3 has 11 residues. Trimming cost V 0 bases and J 5 bases, with 3 bases left between them. The germline CDR1 and CDR2 sequences are SGHRS and YFSETQ. The CDR3 spells CASSLGHEQYF. The DNA of the CDR3 is TGCGCCAGCAGCTTGGGCCACGAGCAGTACTTC.

The chain has TRBV10-3 and TRBJ2-7; tentative D call: TRBD2 (6 bases). The length of the CDR3 is 14 residues. From germline, CDR1 is ENHRY and CDR2 SYGVKD. V lost 10 bases to trimming and J lost 2 bases, with 18 bases between them. The CDR3 reads CATKEGRQTYEQYF. Written as DNA, the CDR3 is TGTGCCACAAAGGAGGGGCGTCAAACCTACGAGCAGTACTTC.

This chain connects TRBV7-8 to TRBJ1-4, with a possible D match to TRBD1 (6 bases). From germline, CDR1 is SGHVS and CDR2 FQNEAQ. The length of the CDR3 is 16 residues. V shed 3 bases and J shed 0 bases, with 11 bases lying between them. The CDR3 sequence is CASSFTGASTNEKLFF. In DNA form, the CDR3 reads TGTGCCAGCAGCTTTACGGGGGCCTCAACTAATGAAAAACTGTTTTTT.

This chain joins TRBV5-1 and TRBJ2-1, with TRBD2 matching over 14 bases. Unmatched junction bases numbered 6, after V lost 0 bases and J lost 1 base. CDR3 size: 19 residues. Germline lookup yields CDR1 SGHRS and CDR2 YFSETQ. The DNA for the CDR3 is TGCGCCAGCAGCTTGGCCGGGACTAGCGGGGGAAGGTCCTACAATGAGCAGTTCTTC. This sequence encodes CASSLAGTSGGRSYNEQFF.

This clone was seen a single time. This rearrangement joins TRBV4-1 to TRBJ1-3; D uncertain. This CDR3 spans 15 amino acids. Germline V gene lookup returns CDR1 MGHRA and CDR2 YSYEKL. The V end was cut by 0 bases, the J end by 1 base, with 7 bases between. The CDR3 loop is CASSQDRESGNTIYF. CDR3 nucleotides: TGCGCCAGCAGCCAAGATCGCGAATCTGGAAACACCATATATTTT.

The gene calls are TRBV2 and TRBJ1-6, with D possibly TRBD1 on 6 matching bases. This CDR3 is 15 amino acids long. V lost 6 bases to trimming and J lost 9 bases, with 18 bases between them. Germline V CDR1 and CDR2: SNHLY, FYNNEI. CDR3 sequence (DNA): TGTGCCAGCAGACAGGGAAGGCAAGTGGGTTCACCCCTCCACTTT. Its protein is CASRQGRQVGSPLHF. The full variable domain, with the rest looked up from reference TRBV2 and TRBJ1-6, is EPEVTQTPSHQVTQMGQEVILRCVPISNHLYFYWYRQILGQKVEFLVSFYNNEISEKSEIFDDQFSVERPDGSNFTLKIRSTKLEDSAMYFCASRQGRQVGSPLHFGNGTRLTVT.

The DNA of the CDR3 is TGTGCCAGCAGTGAAGGACAATATAATGAAAAACTGTTTTTT. It specifies CASSEGQYNEKLFF. The V gene is TRBV6-1, the J gene TRBJ1-4; D unclear. CDR1 is MNHNS and CDR2 is SASEGT in the germline V gene. CDR3 length: 14 amino acids. Deletions cut 1 base from V and 4 bases from J, with 7 bases between.

This chain connects TRBV19 to TRBJ2-5, with D possibly TRBD1 on 5 matching bases. The CDR3 length is 15 residues. CDR1 and CDR2 (germline): LNHDA, SQIVND (reference sequence). Trimming removed 5 bases at V and 3 bases at J, with 16 bases between. The CDR3 spells CASSPLGQGKETQYF. The CDR3 DNA is TGTGCCAGTAGTCCTTTAGGACAAGGGAAAGAGACCCAGTACTTC.

The chain has TRBV5-1 and TRBJ1-2; a weak D match, TRBD1 (5 bases). Trimming removed 0 bases at V and 7 bases at J, with 16 bases between. Germline V gene sequence: CDR1 SGHRS, CDR2 YFSETQ. This CDR3 comprises 15 residues. Here the CDR3 reads CASSLEPRVQGGYTF. In nucleotides, the CDR3 is TGCGCCAGCAGCTTGGAGCCCAGGGTGCAAGGTGGCTACACCTTC.

J is TRBJ2-2 and V is TRBV7-9; D is unclear. Germline CDR1 SEHNR, CDR2 FQNEAQ (reference sequence). The CDR3 is made up of 13 amino acids. The germline V and J ends were trimmed by 2 bases and 6 bases, with 7 bases remaining between them. CDR3 protein: CASSLLAAGELFF. Written as DNA, the CDR3 is TGTGCCAGCAGCTTATTGGCAGCCGGGGAGCTGTTTTTT. Variable domain in full (rest from reference TRBV7-9 and TRBJ2-2): DTGVSQNPRHKITKRGQNVTFRCDPISEHNRLYWYRQTLGQGPEFLTYFQNEAQLEKSRLLSDRFSAERPKGSFSTLEIQRTEQGDSAMYLCASSLLAAGELFFGEGSRLTVL.

The chain is built from TRBV10-3 and TRBJ1-2; no clear D. This CDR3 has 13 residues. Per the germline V gene, CDR1 is ENHRY and CDR2 is SYGVKD. V was pared by 6 bases and J by 2 bases, with 10 bases between. CDR3 residues: CAISQDSNYGYTF. For the CDR3, the DNA is TGTGCCATCAGCCAGGATAGCAACTATGGCTACACCTTC.

This chain links TRBV7-9 with TRBJ1-2; tentatively, D is TRBD1 (5 bases). The CDR3 covers 15 residues. The V end lost 1 base, the J end lost 1 base, and 10 bases lay between the germline ends. The germline gives CDR1 SEHNR, CDR2 FQNEAQ (reference sequence). The CDR3 DNA reads as TGTGCCAGCAGCTTAGACGGGGCTGATAACTATGGCTACACCTTC. Translation: CASSLDGADNYGYTF.

V and J are TRBV4-1 and TRBJ2-7; D is undetermined. This CDR3 region has 15 residues. Germline values: CDR1 MGHRA, CDR2 YSYEKL. The V end was cut by 0 bases, the J end by 2 bases, with 11 bases between. This chain's CDR3 is CASSQDPLATYEQYF. The CDR3 DNA sequence: TGCGCCAGCAGCCAAGACCCACTGGCCACCTACGAGCAGTACTTC.

The V and J genes are TRBV5-1 and TRBJ2-4, with 7 bases aligning to TRBD1. Germline trimming cut 3 bases from V and 8 bases from J; bases unmatched to any gene: 11. The CDR3 has 15 amino acids. Germline V lookup: CDR1 SGHRS, CDR2 YFSETQ. Here the CDR3 reads CASSSFGTDMDIQYF. The CDR3, as DNA: TGCGCCAGCAGCTCTTTCGGGACAGATATGGACATTCAGTACTTC. The whole variable domain, filled in from reference TRBV5-1 and TRBJ2-4, reads KAGVTQTPRYLIKTRGQQVTLSCSPISGHRSVSWYQQTPGQGLQFLFEYFSETQRNKGNFPGRFSGRQFSNSRSEMNVSTLELGDSALYLCASSSFGTDMDIQYFGAGTRLSVL.

This CDR3 reads CASSRRGEDWETQYF. The CDR3 bases are TGTGCCAGCAGTCGCCGCGGGGAGGATTGGGAGACCCAGTACTTC. The chain couples TRBV7-6 to TRBJ2-5, with a possible D match to TRBD2 (6 bases). V lost 6 bases, J lost 5 bases, and 19 bases lay in between. The CDR3 runs 15 residues. Germline V CDR1 and CDR2: SGHVS, FNYEAQ.

This clone was detected only a few times. This chain uses TRBV2 with TRBJ2-7; D gene unclear. The ends were cut back, 1 base at V and 2 bases at J, with 15 bases in the middle. CDR1 SNHLY and CDR2 FYNNEI come from the germline V gene. The length of the CDR3 is 16 residues. The CDR3 sequence is CASSEGGLYLTYEQYF. The CDR3 DNA reads as TGTGCCAGCAGTGAAGGCGGCCTCTACCTTACCTACGAGCAGTACTTC.

The genes are TRBV29-1 and TRBJ2-5; D might be TRBD1 (5 bases). The V end was cut by 0 bases, the J end by 5 bases, with 19 bases between. The V gene's germline CDR1 is SQVTM and CDR2 ANQGSEA. CDR3 length: 16 amino acids. The CDR3 DNA follows: TGCAGCGTTGAAGATCCGTTTGTCAGGGTTTCCGAGACCCAGTACTTC. Translation: CSVEDPFVRVSETQYF. Complete variable domain (other parts from reference TRBV29-1 and TRBJ2-5): SAVISQKPSRDICQRGTSLTIQCQVDSQVTMMFWYRQQPGQSLTLIATANQGSEATYESGFVIDKFPISRPNLTFSTLTVSNMSPEDSSIYLCSVEDPFVRVSETQYFGPGTRLLVL.

The chain combines TRBV19 with TRBJ1-6; TRBD1 might be the D (6 bases). There are 12 residues in the CDR3. CDR1 is LNHDA and CDR2 is SQIVND in the germline V gene (reference sequence). V lost 5 bases to trimming and J lost 14 bases, with 13 bases between them. The CDR3 DNA reads TGTGCCAGTAGTCAACTCCGGGACACCCTCCACTTT. Its protein product is CASSQLRDTLHF.

V usage is TRBV2 and J usage is TRBJ2-5, with a possible D match to TRBD1 (5 bases). This CDR3 is built from 13 residues. V lost 6 bases and J lost 2, with 10 bases in between. Germline lookup yields CDR1 SNHLY and CDR2 FYNNEI. The CDR3 sequence is CASSRAEQETQYF. The CDR3 nucleotides read TGTGCCAGCAGCAGGGCTGAGCAAGAGACCCAGTACTTC.

The chain has TRBV6-1 and TRBJ2-7, with a tentative D call TRBD2 (6 bases). The CDR3 length is 15 residues. CDR1 and CDR2 from the germline V gene are MNHNS and SASEGT. V lost 1 base and J 2 bases, leaving 12 bases between the germline ends. CDR3 amino acids: CASSEVPGRPYEQYF. The CDR3 DNA reads TGTGCCAGCAGTGAAGTTCCAGGGAGGCCCTACGAGCAGTACTTC.